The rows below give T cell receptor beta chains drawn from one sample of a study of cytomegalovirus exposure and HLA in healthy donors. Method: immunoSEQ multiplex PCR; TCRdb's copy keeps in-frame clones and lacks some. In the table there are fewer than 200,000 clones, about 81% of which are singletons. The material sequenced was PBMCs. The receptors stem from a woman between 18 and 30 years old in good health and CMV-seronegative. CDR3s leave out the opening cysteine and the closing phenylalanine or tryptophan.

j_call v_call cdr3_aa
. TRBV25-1 ASSRGGESYEQY
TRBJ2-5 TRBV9 ASSVDGGRSQETQY
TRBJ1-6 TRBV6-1 ASWSGMGYNSPLH
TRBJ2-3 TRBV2 ASSEKETSTDTQY
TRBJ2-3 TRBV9 ASSETGFGTDTQY
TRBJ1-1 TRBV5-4 ASSYGGTEAF
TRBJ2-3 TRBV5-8 ASSTTPDSKRY
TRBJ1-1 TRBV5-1 ASMEDGDTEAF
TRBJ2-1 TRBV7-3 ASSGTGPLSSYNEQF
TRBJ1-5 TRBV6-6 ASSRQGGVNQPQH
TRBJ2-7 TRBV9 ASSVDPSSYEQY
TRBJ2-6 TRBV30 AWDRSGANVLT
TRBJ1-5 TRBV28 ASRFGQGATNGDNQPQH
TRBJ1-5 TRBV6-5 ASRTGGRDQPQH
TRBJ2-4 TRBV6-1 ASSIREAKNIQY
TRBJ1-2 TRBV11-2 ASSLELGRDYGYT
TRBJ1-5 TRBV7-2 ASSRDSGSAH
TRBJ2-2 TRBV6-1 ASSGQGAITGELF